A selection of T cell receptor beta chains follows, all from one sample in a study of control samples from healthy donors and cancer patients. Assay used: immunoSEQ multiplex PCR; TCRdb lists only in-frame clones, some missing. The repertoire holds about 58,000 clones, 90% seen once, with about 6.5% in the top ten. Material for sequencing was PBMCs. These TCRs come from a man aged 55 to 69 with colorectal cancer. CDR3s include the opening cysteine and the closing phenylalanine or tryptophan. The order of the fields is V gene, J gene, clone size, D gene, CDR3 DNA, CDR3 protein. A D gene is named only where the DNA matches it firmly. Clone sizes are given selectively: once, few, many, or a class where the clone is expanded.

>TRBV24-1|TRBJ2-5|NA|NA
TGTGCCACCAGCCCCCGGGGCCAAGAGACCCAGTACTTC
CATSPRGQETQYF
>TRBV20-1|TRBJ1-2|few|NA
TGCAGTGCGGGGGGCTACACCTTC
CSAGGYTF
>TRBV19|TRBJ1-1|NA|NA
TGTGCCAGTAGCACAGGGCCCTCGGACACTGAAGCTTTCTTT
CASSTGPSDTEAFF
>TRBV5-1|TRBJ1-6|NA|NA
TGCGCCAGCAGCTTGGGACCGGGAGGCAATTCACCCCTCCACTTT
CASSLGPGGNSPLHF
>TRBV9|TRBJ1-4|NA|TRBD1
TGTGCCAGCGCTCCGGGACAGGGAGTAAGAACTAATGAAAAACTGTTTTTT
CASAPGQGVRTNEKLFF
>TRBV6-1|TRBJ1-2|NA|TRBD1
TGTGCCAGCAGTGGATTGGTGGGACAGGGGAACTATGGCTACACCTTC
CASSGLVGQGNYGYTF
>TRBV9|TRBJ1-5|NA|TRBD1
TGTGCCAGCAGCGTAGGAATCGGGACAGGGAATGACCAGCCCCAGCATTTT
CASSVGIGTGNDQPQHF
>TRBV4-2|TRBJ2-4|NA|NA
TGTGCCAGCAGCCAAGTTGTGGGGGTCGCCAAAAACATTCAGTACTTC
CASSQVVGVAKNIQYF
>TRBV7-9|TRBJ1-2|NA|TRBD1
TGTGCCAGCAGCTTAGGACAGGGATGGGGCTACACCTTC
CASSLGQGWGYTF
>TRBV5-4|TRBJ1-6|NA|NA
TGTGCCAGCAGCTTGGACAGACAGAATTCACCCCTCCACTTT
CASSLDRQNSPLHF
>TRBV9|TRBJ1-2|NA|TRBD1
TGTGCCAGCAGCGTAGACCCCGACAGGGGGGACTATGGCTACACCTTC
CASSVDPDRGDYGYTF
>TRBV11-1|TRBJ2-3|NA|TRBD2
TGTGCCAGCAGCCTCCCAACCGGGGAGGGTACGCAGTATTTT
CASSLPTGEGTQYF
>TRBV5-1|TRBJ2-2|once|NA
TGCGCCAGCAGCCCGAGCCGTGGAGTGAACACCGGGGAGCTGTTTTTT
CASSPSRGVNTGELFF
>TRBV4-3|TRBJ1-3|once|NA
TGCGCCAGCAGCCAAGATGGCACCTCTGGAAACACCATATATTTT
CASSQDGTSGNTIYF
>TRBV30|TRBJ1-1|NA|TRBD1
TGTGCCTGGAGTTCCGACAGGGCCACTGAAGCTTTCTTT
CAWSSDRATEAFF
>TRBV24-1|TRBJ2-6|NA|NA
TGTGCCACCAGTGACTCGACCTTCTCTGGGGCCAACGTCCTGACTTTC
CATSDSTFSGANVLTF
>TRBV7-9|TRBJ1-1|NA|NA
TGTGCCAGCAGCTTACCCCGGGGGGTTGGCACTGAAGCTTTCTTT
CASSLPRGVGTEAFF
>TRBV28|TRBJ1-6|NA|TRBD1
TGTGCCAGCAGCTTCCCCCAGGGGACAGATAATTCACCCCTCCACTTT
CASSFPQGTDNSPLHF
>TRBV4-2|TRBJ1-2|NA|NA
TGTGCCAGCAGCCAAGCGGGAGGGTTTTTGGAGGGCTACACCTTC
CASSQAGGFLEGYTF
>TRBV20-1|TRBJ2-3|NA|NA
TGCAGTCTCCAACGGGGCCCTACGCAGTATTTT
CSLQRGPTQYF
>TRBV5-1|TRBJ2-5|NA|TRBD2
TGCGCCAGCAGCTCTGGGACTAGCGGGGCGAGCCTCCCGGGGACCCAGTACTTC
CASSSGTSGASLPGTQYF
>TRBV6-5|TRBJ2-2|few|NA
TGTGCCAGCAGGCGGGAGAACACCGGGGAGCTGTTTTTT
CASRRENTGELFF
>TRBV11-2|TRBJ2-3|NA|NA
TGTGCCAGCAGACCCGGGCGGGGGACAGCAGTAGCAGATACGCAGTATTTT
CASRPGRGTAVADTQYF
>TRBV7-9|TRBJ2-1|NA|NA
TGTGCCAGCAGCCGACGGAACAATGAGCAGTTCTTC
CASSRRNNEQFF
>TRBV4-1|TRBJ1-2|NA|NA
TGCGCCAGCAGCCAGAAAACAGGGTTTTCTGGCTACACCTTC
CASSQKTGFSGYTF
>TRBV5-1|TRBJ2-5|NA|NA
TGCGCCAGCAGCTTGGGTAATCGGGAGACCCAGTACTTC
CASSLGNRETQYF
>TRBV21-1|TRBJ1-1|NA|NA
TGTGCCAGCAGCCAGACCGGGACAGGGGGAGGAATGCACACTGAAGCTTTCTTT
CASSQTGTGGGMHTEAFF
>TRBV19|TRBJ2-1|NA|NA
TGTGCCAGTAGTATTCCAGAGGGGGGCTACAATGAGCAGTTCTTC
CASSIPEGGYNEQFF
>TRBV7-8|TRBJ2-7|NA|NA
TGTGCCAGCAGCTCGGTCAGACAGCGCTCCTACGAGCAGTACTTC
CASSSVRQRSYEQYF
>TRBV11-1|TRBJ2-3|NA|TRBD1
TGTGCCAGCAGCCTCCGACAGGGTGGAGATACGCAGTATTTT
CASSLRQGGDTQYF
>TRBV7-2|TRBJ2-2|NA|TRBD2
TGTGCCAGCAGCTTAGCCCCCGGGACTAGGGTCACCGGGGAGCTGTTTTTT
CASSLAPGTRVTGELFF
>TRBV28|TRBJ2-1|NA|NA
TGTGCCAGCAGTCCCACGGGGGAAGCAAATGAGCAGTTCTTC
CASSPTGEANEQFF
>TRBV15|TRBJ1-5|NA|NA
TGTGCCACCAGCGGGGGCAGGGCGGGTCAGCCCCAGCATTTT
CATSGGRAGQPQHF
>TRBV15|TRBJ1-5|NA|NA
TGTGCCACCAGATTACAGGGCAAGGGGCCCCAGCATTTT
CATRLQGKGPQHF
>TRBV27|TRBJ1-5|NA|TRBD1
TGTGCCAGCAGTTTAATTCCAGGGGGACAGTTCCAGCATTTT
CASSLIPGGQFQHF